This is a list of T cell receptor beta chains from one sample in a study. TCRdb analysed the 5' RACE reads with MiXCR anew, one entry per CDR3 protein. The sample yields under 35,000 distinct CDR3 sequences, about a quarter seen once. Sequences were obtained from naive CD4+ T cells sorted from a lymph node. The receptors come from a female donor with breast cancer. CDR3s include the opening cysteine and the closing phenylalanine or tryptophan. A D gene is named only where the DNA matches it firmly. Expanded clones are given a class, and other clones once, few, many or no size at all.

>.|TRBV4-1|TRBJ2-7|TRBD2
TGCGCCAGCAGCCAAGAGGGACTAGGCTCCTACGAGCAGTACTTC
CASSQEGLGSYEQYF
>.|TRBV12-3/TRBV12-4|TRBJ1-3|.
TGTGCCAGCAGTTCACGGACCTTCTCTGAAAACACCATATATTTT
CASSSRTFSENTIYF
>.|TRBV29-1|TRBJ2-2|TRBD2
TGCGGCGTTGAGGGCCCCGGGAGGACCGGGGAGCTGTTTTTT
CGVEGPGRTGELFF
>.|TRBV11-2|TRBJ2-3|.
TGTGCCAGCAGCTTAGGGATTTTAGATACGCAGTATTTT
CASSLGILDTQYF
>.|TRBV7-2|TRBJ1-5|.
TGTGCCAGCAGCCCTCCAGGGGTAAGACAGCCCCAGCATTTT
CASSPPGVRQPQHF
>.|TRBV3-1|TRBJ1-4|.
TGTGCCAGCCATTCCCAGGGTCGTGAAAAACTGTTTTTT
CASHSQGREKLFF
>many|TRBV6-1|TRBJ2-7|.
TGTGCCAGCAGAACAGGGCCAGATCGCGAGCAGTACTTC
CASRTGPDREQYF
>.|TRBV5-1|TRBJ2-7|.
TGCGCCAGCAGCTTGGGAATATCTATCTCCTACGAGCAGTACTTC
CASSLGISISYEQYF
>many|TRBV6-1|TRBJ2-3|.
TGTGCCAGCAGTGACCTGACAGATACGCAGTATTTT
CASSDLTDTQYF
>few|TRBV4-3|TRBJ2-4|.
TGCGCCAGCAGCCAAGTACCCTCCCGGGGGAACATTCAGTACTTC
CASSQVPSRGNIQYF
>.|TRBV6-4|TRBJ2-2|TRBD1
TGTGCCAGCAGTTTGACAGGGGACACCGGGGAGCTGTTTTTT
CASSLTGDTGELFF
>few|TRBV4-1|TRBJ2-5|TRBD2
TGCGCCAGCAGCCAAGTCAGTCTAGCGGGAGAAGAGACCCAGTACTTC
CASSQVSLAGEETQYF
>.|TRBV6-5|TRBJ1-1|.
TGTGCCAGCAGTTACAGTCCGATGAACACTGAAGCTTTCTTT
CASSYSPMNTEAFF
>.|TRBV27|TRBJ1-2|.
TGTGCCAGCAGTCTCAGGGGAAACTATGGCTACACCTTC
CASSLRGNYGYTF
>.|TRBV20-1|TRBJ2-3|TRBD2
TGCAGTGCAACGGGGGGGGCCGGAGATACGCAGTATTTT
CSATGGAGDTQYF
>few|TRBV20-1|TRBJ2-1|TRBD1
TGCAAACCGGGACAGGGGGCGGGAGAGCAGTTCTTC
CKPGQGAGEQFF
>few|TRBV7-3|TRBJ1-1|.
TGTGCCAGCAGCTTAACCGGACAGATCACTGAAGCTTTCTTT
CASSLTGQITEAFF
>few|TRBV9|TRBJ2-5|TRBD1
TGTGCCAGCAGCCTTACCGGGACAGCAATACAAGAGACCCAGTACTTC
CASSLTGTAIQETQYF
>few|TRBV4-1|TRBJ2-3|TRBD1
TGCGCCAGCAGCCGACGTGCCGCCAGGGGGCATGAAGATACGCAGTATTTT
CASSRRAARGHEDTQYF
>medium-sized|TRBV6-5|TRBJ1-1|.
TGTGCCAGCAGTTACTCGAACACTGAAGCTTTCTTT
CASSYSNTEAFF
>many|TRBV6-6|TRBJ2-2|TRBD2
TGTGCCAGCAGTCACTTAGCGGGAGCGTCGGGGGAGCTGTTTTTT
CASSHLAGASGELFF
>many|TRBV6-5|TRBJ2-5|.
TGTGCCAGCAGCCCCCAAGGCGGGCCGGGGGAGACCCAGTACTTC
CASSPQGGPGETQYF
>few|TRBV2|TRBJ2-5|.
TGTGCCAGCAGTCCAGGACAGCAAGAGACCCAGTACTTC
CASSPGQQETQYF
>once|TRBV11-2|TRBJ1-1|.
TGTGCCAGCAGGACATTCTGGAACACTGAAGCTTTCTTT
CASRTFWNTEAFF
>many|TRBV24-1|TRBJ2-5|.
TGTGCCACCAGTTCAACCTTACCACAAGAGACCCAGTACTTC
CATSSTLPQETQYF
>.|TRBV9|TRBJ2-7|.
TGTGCCAGCAGCGTAAGCCAGGGGACCTACGAGCAGTACTTC
CASSVSQGTYEQYF
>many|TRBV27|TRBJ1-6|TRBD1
TGTGCCAGCAGTCTAGACCGGACAGGGCGGCATTCACCCCTCCACTTT
CASSLDRTGRHSPLHF
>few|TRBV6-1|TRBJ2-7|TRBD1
TGTGCCAGCAGTAGACAGGGGGCGTTCGCGTACGAGCAGTACTTC
CASSRQGAFAYEQYF
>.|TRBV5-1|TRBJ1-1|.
TGCGCCAGCAGCTTCGGACACAAATTCCCCTATACATTGGTGAACACTGAAGCTTTCTTT
CASSFGHKFPYTLVNTEAFF
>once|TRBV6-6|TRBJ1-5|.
TGTGCCGGCAGTTTCACAGAGAGTAGCAATCAGCCCCAGCATTTT
CAGSFTESSNQPQHF
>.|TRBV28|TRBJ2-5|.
TGTGCCAGCAGTTTAAGGGGAGCGGGTCGCCAAGAGACCCAGTACTTC
CASSLRGAGRQETQYF
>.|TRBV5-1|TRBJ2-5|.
TGCGCCAGCAGCTTGGAGCGCCAGCGAGGCGGGGAGACCCAGTACTTC
CASSLERQRGGETQYF
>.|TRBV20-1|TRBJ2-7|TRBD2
TGCAGTGCTCAGGACTTTGGGACTAGCGTATACGAGCAGTACTTC
CSAQDFGTSVYEQYF
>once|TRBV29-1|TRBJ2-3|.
TGCAGCGTTGAGTGGCAGAACACAGATACGCACTATTTT
CSVEWQNTDTHYF
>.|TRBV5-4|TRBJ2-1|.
TGTGCCAGCATAGCTGCGAATGAGCAGTTCTTC
CASIAANEQFF
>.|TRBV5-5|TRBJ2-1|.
TGTGTCAGCAGCTCCTCCCCGGGGACGGGCGATGAGCAGTTCTTC
CVSSSSPGTGDEQFF
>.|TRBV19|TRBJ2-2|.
TGTGCCAGTAGTATAACAGGGATGAGCACCGGGGAGCTGTTTTTT
CASSITGMSTGELFF